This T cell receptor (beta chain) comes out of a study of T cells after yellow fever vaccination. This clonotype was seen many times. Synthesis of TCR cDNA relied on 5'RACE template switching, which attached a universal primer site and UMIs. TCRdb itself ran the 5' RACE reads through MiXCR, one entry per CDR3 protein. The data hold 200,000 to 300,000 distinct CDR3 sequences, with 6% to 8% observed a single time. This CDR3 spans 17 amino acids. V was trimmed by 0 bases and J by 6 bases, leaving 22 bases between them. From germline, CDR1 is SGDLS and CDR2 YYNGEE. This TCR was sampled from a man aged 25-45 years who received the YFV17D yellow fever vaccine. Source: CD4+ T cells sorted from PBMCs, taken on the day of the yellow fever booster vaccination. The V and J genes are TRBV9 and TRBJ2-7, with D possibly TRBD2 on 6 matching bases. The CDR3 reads CASSVGVSGELEGEQYF. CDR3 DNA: TGTGCCAGCAGCGTAGGGGTTTCGGGGGAGCTGGAGGGCGAGCAGTACTTC.